This entry lists 3 T cell receptor beta chains sequenced from one sample in a study of Ad26.COV2.S vaccination and SARS-CoV-2 variants. The table came from immunoSEQ multiplex PCR; TCRdb's copy has only in-frame clones and leaves some out. The sample carries approximately 420,000 clones, about 85% recorded once. The treatment is: around 19 received Ad26.COV2.S at low or high dose, single or two shots; 5 received placebo; per-sample allocation not given. Sampling happened 63 days after the first vaccine or placebo injection. The sample in question was peripheral blood, obtained in a trial of Ad26.COV2.S vaccine versus placebo. Every receptor here comes from a person between 18 and 59 years old who received the Ad26.COV2.S COVID-19 vaccine or a placebo.

This clone has only a few counts. V is TRBV3-1 (or the pseudogene TRBV3-2) and J is TRBJ2-7; 8 bases are a match to TRBD1. The J segment lost 6 bases and the V segment lost 7 bases, leaving 11 bases of the junction unmatched. The CDR3 is made up of 14 amino acids. Germline CDR1 LGHDT, CDR2 YNNKEL (reference sequence). The CDR3 DNA follows: TGTGCCAGCATGCCTGGACAGGGTCCGGGCGAGCAGTACTTC. Protein product: CASMPGQGPGEQYF.

The chain has TRBV7-6 and TRBJ2-3; 8 bases map to TRBD2. The J segment lost 2 bases and the V segment lost 0 bases, leaving 10 bases of the junction unmatched. The CDR3 is 18 residues long. From germline, CDR1 is SGHVS and CDR2 FNYEAQ. This CDR3 is CASSLAPPTSGPTDTQYF. The CDR3 DNA follows: TGTGCCAGCAGCTTAGCTCCCCCAACTAGCGGACCCACAGATACGCAGTATTTT.

The chain carries TRBV19 and TRBJ1-1, with TRBD1 as a possible D gene (6 bases). V lost 7 bases and J 5 bases, leaving 14 bases between the germline ends. This CDR3 is 13 amino acids long. Per germline, CDR1 LNHDA and CDR2 SQIVND (reference sequence). The DNA of the CDR3 is TGTGCCAGTAATCAGGGGCCGAGTACTGAAGCTTTCTTT. Protein: CASNQGPSTEAFF.